The TCR beta chain described here comes from a study of CD8+ T cells in alopecia areata. About the research overall: Each day, treated patients took oral tofacitinib twice, at 5 to 10 mg per dose.

CDR3 length: 14 residues. Germline V gene lookup returns CDR1 SQVTM and CDR2 ANQGSEA. V gave up 2 bases and J gave up 5 bases, with 13 bases separating them. Noted treatment: oral pan-JAK inhibitor, 5-10 mg twice daily. PBMCs were stained for CD3, CD4 and CD8, and CD4+ and CD8+ T cells were sorted. This clone appeared a few times. Following RNA extraction, reverse transcription yielded cDNA that acted as the sequencing template. Profiled with immunoSEQ multiplex PCR; TCRdb holds only in-frame clones, not every one. Of roughly 200,000 clones in the sample, more than 30% were seen once. This specimen was CD4+ T cells sorted from blood, taken at approximately week 30, from a patient treated with tofacitinib. V usage is TRBV29-1 and J usage is TRBJ1-3; D gene uncertain. The receptor comes from a human donor with alopecia areata. CDR3 coding DNA: TGCAGCGTTGAATCCTGGACTACAAGAAACACCATATATTTT. Translated: CSVESWTTRNTIYF.